Listed below are T cell receptor beta chains from one sample, sequenced in a study of graft-versus-host responses after intestinal transplantation. Only in-frame clones appear in the TCRdb table, and some are missing; sequencing was by immunoSEQ multiplex PCR. Of 98,000 or so clones detected, roughly 83% appear once; the ten largest clones hold 1.4%. The material sequenced was PBMCs, taken 255 days after intestinal transplant. These receptors came from a human patient who received an intestinal transplant, so some T cells may come from the graft donor. CDR3s include the opening cysteine and the closing phenylalanine or tryptophan. The D gene is left open where the match is weak. Expanded clones are given a class, and other clones once, few, many or no size at all.

j_call clone_size v_call d_call cdr3_nt cdr3_aa
TRBJ2-7 few TRBV11-2 . TGTGCCAGCAGCTTAGAAGTAGCACTGGCCTACGAGCAGTACTTC CASSLEVALAYEQYF
TRBJ1-6 . TRBV4-1 . TGCGCCAGCAGCCACTACACAGGGAACAATTCACCCCTCCACTTT CASSHYTGNNSPLHF
TRBJ2-7 . TRBV4-1 TRBD1 TGCGCCAGCAGCCAACATTGGGGACAGACACTTCCAATCAGCTCCTACGAGCAGTACTTC CASSQHWGQTLPISSYEQYF
TRBJ2-1 . TRBV19 TRBD2 TGTGCCAGTAGCCCCTGGGGCGGGAGTTCCTACAATGAGCAGTTCTTC CASSPWGGSSYNEQFF
TRBJ1-2 . TRBV28 . TGTGCCAGCAGCCGCTTCGTGGGTGACGAGGGCTACACCTTC CASSRFVGDEGYTF
TRBJ2-3 . TRBV11-2 TRBD1 TGTGCCAGCAGCTCCGGGGTCCGACAGGGTGGGACAGATACGCAGTATTTT CASSSGVRQGGTDTQYF
TRBJ1-1 . TRBV6-5 . TGTGCCAGCAGCGCGTTGCGGGGCGGCACTGAAGCTTTCTTT CASSALRGGTEAFF
TRBJ2-7 . TRBV5-6 . TGTGCCAGCAGCCCGTTGGGAGTGGAGTCTGCTGGGGAGTACTTC CASSPLGVESAGEYF
TRBJ2-7 . TRBV5-6 TRBD1 TGTGCCAGCAGCTTGTCTACAGGGGCGAAACCCTACGAGCAGTACTTC CASSLSTGAKPYEQYF
TRBJ1-2 . TRBV7-2 . TGTGCCAGCGGCCGACGGGGAAACTATGGCTACACCTTC CASGRRGNYGYTF
TRBJ2-5 . TRBV7-9 TRBD1 TGTGCCAGCAGTCAACAGGGGGCGACCAAGGAGACCCAGTACTTC CASSQQGATKETQYF
TRBJ2-7 . TRBV2 . TGTGCCAGCAGTGATGGAGAGCAGTACTTC CASSDGEQYF
TRBJ1-5 few TRBV19 . TGTGCCAGTAGTATAGAAGGGACGGGGAGCAATCAGCCCCAGCATTTT CASSIEGTGSNQPQHF
TRBJ1-2 . TRBV4-1 . TGCGCCAGCAGCCAAGTTACAGGAGGGGGCTATGGCTACACCTTC CASSQVTGGGYGYTF
TRBJ2-7 . TRBV19 . TGTGCCAGTAGTATAACGGGAGACGAGCAGTACTTC CASSITGDEQYF
TRBJ1-1 . TRBV18 TRBD1 TGTGCCAGCTCACCTAGGTTGGACAGGACTATCTCGGGGGACACTGAAGCTTTCTTT CASSPRLDRTISGDTEAFF
TRBJ2-2 . TRBV7-9 . TGTGCCAGCAGCCCAGAGCGGGCAGGAGGGGAGCTGTTTTTT CASSPERAGGELFF
TRBJ2-7 once TRBV23-1 . TGCGCCAGCAGTCAGTGGGAAGGGTACGAGCAGTACTTC CASSQWEGYEQYF
TRBJ2-7 . TRBV27 . TGTGCCAGCAGTCCTGGTAGGGTGGGCGAGCAGTACTTC CASSPGRVGEQYF
TRBJ2-5 once TRBV4-2 . TGTGCCAGCAGCCTGGAGGAGACCCAGTACTTC CASSLEETQYF
TRBJ1-2 . TRBV6-1 . TGTGCCAGCAGTGAGGCGGAGTCCTATGGCTACACCTTC CASSEAESYGYTF
TRBJ1-6 few TRBV7-9 . TGTGCCAGCAGCTTAGTGGGGGATAATTCACCCCTCCACTTT CASSLVGDNSPLHF
TRBJ2-5 . TRBV10-1 . TGCGCCAGCAGATCTACCTACAAGATTCGGGAGACCCAGTACTTC CASRSTYKIRETQYF
TRBJ2-5 . TRBV18 . TGTGCCAGCTCACCTAGCGAGGTGGAGACCCAGTACTTC CASSPSEVETQYF
TRBJ2-3 . TRBV6-1 TRBD1 TGTGCCAGCCGCGCCGGGACAGGGCCTGCAGATACGCAGTATTTT CASRAGTGPADTQYF
TRBJ2-5 . TRBV2 . TGTGCCAGCAGTGGAACTAGCAAGTTGGAAGAGACCCAGTACTTC CASSGTSKLEETQYF
TRBJ2-2 . TRBV28 . TGTGCCAGCAGTCCCGGGACCCAAGGATCGAACACCGGGGAGCTGTTTTTT CASSPGTQGSNTGELFF
TRBJ2-5 . TRBV6-1 TRBD2 TGTGCCAGCTGTGCTCTAGCGGGGGCCGGTGGAGAGACCCAGTACTTC CASCALAGAGGETQYF